This T cell receptor (beta chain) derives from a study of beta chain features in type 1 diabetes (dated by TCRdb to between 2018 and 2020). Background for the entire study: Mean age, gender distribution, total cell number and subset yield did not differ between patients and healthy donors. A total of approximately 99,000,000 sorted cells were examined across all samples, and RNA yield correlated strongly with the number of cells per subset. The study compared TCRB repertoires of sorted circulating CD4+ T cell subsets between recently diagnosed type 1 diabetes patients and matched healthy donors. Whereas all 30 or so donors provided naive and central memory subsets, regulatory and stem cell-like memory subsets were isolated from just 8 patients and roughly 8 healthy donors.

From each donor, a single peripheral blood sample of about 116 mL on average was drawn into heparinised tubes. A BD FACSAria II was used to sort naive, central memory, regulatory and stem cell-like memory CD4+ T cells with a panel that included CD45RO, CCR7, CD25, CD127, CD95 and CD27. Purity was above 95% for every sorted population. PBMCs were separated immediately by Lymphoprep density gradient centrifugation and were stained directly, without being cultured. So that batch effects would be minimized, each experiment stained and sorted samples in pairs, pairing one healthy donor with one patient. V loses 5 bases, J loses 2 bases, and the germline ends lie 9 bases apart. The CDR3 holds 12 amino acids from the cysteine to the phenylalanine. The sequence is cut down to CDR3 DNA, 36 bases in frame from base 1. Via the germline V gene (reference sequence), CDR1 is GTSNPN and CDR2 SVGIG. The High Capacity cDNA Reverse Transcription Kit was used to reverse transcribe all of the isolated RNA, meaning that expressed TCRB transcripts were what got sequenced. Naive, central memory and regulatory T cell samples underwent deep immunoSEQ sequencing, averaging around 3.6 million total reads per sample. Sorted cells were lysed in RLT buffer, and RNA was extracted using DNase-treated RNeasy Micro or Mini kits according to cell number. To prevent cross-contamination, every cell subset was processed on its own, while patient and healthy donor samples were processed together. The immunoSEQ multiplex PCR was used to amplify TCRB sequences from cDNA, yielding 87-bp fragments that span the CDR3 region. The amplicons were sequenced using the Illumina HiSeq platform. The published analysis was carried out like this. PCR bias was corrected computationally using synthetic template baselines, and reads within Hamming distance 2 were collapsed, with unmergeable singletons discarded. Reads were aligned to IMGT to assign V, D and J genes, CDR3 length, and insertions or deletions at six rearrangement sites. Within each subset, clonotype counts were normalized to sorted cell number, and only after that were true diversity and Gini coefficients computed with the tcR R package. Repertoire sharing was quantified using the overlap coefficient calculated on TCRB nucleotide sequences. Out-of-frame TCRB sequences from naive cells were analyzed to stand in for the pre-selection repertoire. TCRdb holds this immuneACCESS table with in-frame rearrangements only. Some clones are missing; in checked studies, unresolved V genes explain under half, and the rest has no known cause. The V and J calls and the clone size are those of that table, but D and trimming were determined from the DNA. In all, the sample holds roughly 400,000 clones, and around 14% of those were seen once. The leading ten clones occupy roughly 0.038% of the sample.

Points the paper makes about the study in general: Shorter templates might have been favored by PCR, but patient and control samples were amplified and corrected together, so both groups would have been affected equally by any skew. Because cDNA rather than genomic DNA was sequenced, highly expressing activated cells could have been over-represented, although no difference in activation and CD3 levels was found between groups. At VDJ recombination sites, patients with type 1 diabetes made fewer insertions and deleted more nucleotides, a pattern implying thymic rearrangement abnormalities. The naive, central memory and regulatory TCRB repertoires appeared to resemble one another more closely among patients than among healthy donors. Because the HLA sub-analyses included only small numbers of individuals, any influence of HLA type on TCRB rearrangement was left unresolved. A moderate but significant shortening of TCRB CDR3 length was observed in type 1 diabetes patients in all four CD4+ subsets.

In the case of this clone: Its target antigen remains unknown. Qualities for individual bases were not recorded, and no much larger clone is one base off.

The sequence was collected from a man aged 25-45 years in good health. The sequenced sample was naive CD4+ T cells from blood. The cell subset or site label on this specimen signifies: true naive CD4+ T cells. This chain is built from TRBV30 and TRBJ2-5; the D region possibly corresponds to TRBD1 (6 bases align). This receptor carries the CDR3 CAWDRIQETQYF. In nucleotide form, the sequence is TGTGCCTGGGACAGGATACAAGAGACCCAGTACTTC.